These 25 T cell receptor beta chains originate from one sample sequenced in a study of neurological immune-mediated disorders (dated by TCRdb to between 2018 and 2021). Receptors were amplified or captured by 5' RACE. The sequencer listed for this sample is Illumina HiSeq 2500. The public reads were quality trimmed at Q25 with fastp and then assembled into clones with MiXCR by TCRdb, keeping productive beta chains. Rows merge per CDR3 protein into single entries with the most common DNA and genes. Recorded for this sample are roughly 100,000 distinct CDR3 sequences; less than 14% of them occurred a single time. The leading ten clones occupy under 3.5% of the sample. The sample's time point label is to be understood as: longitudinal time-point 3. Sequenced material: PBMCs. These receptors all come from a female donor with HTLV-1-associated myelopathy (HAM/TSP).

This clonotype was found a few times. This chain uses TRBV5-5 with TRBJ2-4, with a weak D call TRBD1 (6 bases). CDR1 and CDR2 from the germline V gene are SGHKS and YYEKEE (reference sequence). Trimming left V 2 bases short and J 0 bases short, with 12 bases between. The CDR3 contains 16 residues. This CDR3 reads CASSFSGHGAKNIQYF. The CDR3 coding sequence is TGTGCCAGCAGCTTCTCGGGACACGGAGCCAAAAACATTCAGTACTTC.

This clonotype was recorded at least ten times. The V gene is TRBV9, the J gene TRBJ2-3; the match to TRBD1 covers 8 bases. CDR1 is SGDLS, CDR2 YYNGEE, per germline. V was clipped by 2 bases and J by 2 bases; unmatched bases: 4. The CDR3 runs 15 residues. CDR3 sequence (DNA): TGTGCCAGCAGCGTCGGGACAGGACTCACAGATACGCAGTATTTT. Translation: CASSVGTGLTDTQYF.

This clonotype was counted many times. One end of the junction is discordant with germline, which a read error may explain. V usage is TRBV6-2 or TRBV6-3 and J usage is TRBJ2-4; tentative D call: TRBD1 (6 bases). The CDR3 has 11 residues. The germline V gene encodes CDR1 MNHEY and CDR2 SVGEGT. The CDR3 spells CASRSDGGWVF. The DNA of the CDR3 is TGTGCCAGCAGGTCGGATGGGGGCTGGGTCTTC.

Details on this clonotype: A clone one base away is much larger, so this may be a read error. The chain's CDR3 is CASSETDSGQGKYYEQYF. The CDR3 coding sequence is TGTGCCAGCAGTGAAACCGACTCGGGACAGGGGAAGTACTACGAGCAGTACTTC. This chain links TRBV6-1 with TRBJ2-7; 10 nucleotides match TRBD1. The V and J ends lost 2 bases and 3 bases, in that order; junction bases with no gene match: 13. The germline gives CDR1 MNHNS, CDR2 SASEGT. This CDR3 region has 18 residues.

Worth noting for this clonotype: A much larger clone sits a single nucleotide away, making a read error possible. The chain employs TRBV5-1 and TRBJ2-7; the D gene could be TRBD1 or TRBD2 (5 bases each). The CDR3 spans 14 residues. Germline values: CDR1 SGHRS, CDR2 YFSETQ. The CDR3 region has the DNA TGCGCCAGCAGCCCTGGGGACGCTAGCTACAAGCAGTACTTC. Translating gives CASSPGDASYKQYF. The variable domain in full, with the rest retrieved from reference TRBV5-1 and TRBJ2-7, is KAGVTQTPRYLIKTRGQQVTLSCSPISGHRSVSWYQQTPGQGLQFLFEYFSETQRNKGNFPGRFSGRQFSNSRSEMNVSTLELGDSALYLCASSPGDASYKQYFGPGTRLTVT.

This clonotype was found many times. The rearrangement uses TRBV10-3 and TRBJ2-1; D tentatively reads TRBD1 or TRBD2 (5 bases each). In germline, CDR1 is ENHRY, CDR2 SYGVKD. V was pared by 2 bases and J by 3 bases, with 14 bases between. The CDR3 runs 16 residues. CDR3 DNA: TGTGCCATCAGTGAGGGAACCAGAGGGGACTACAATGAGCAGTTCTTC. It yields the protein CAISEGTRGDYNEQFF.

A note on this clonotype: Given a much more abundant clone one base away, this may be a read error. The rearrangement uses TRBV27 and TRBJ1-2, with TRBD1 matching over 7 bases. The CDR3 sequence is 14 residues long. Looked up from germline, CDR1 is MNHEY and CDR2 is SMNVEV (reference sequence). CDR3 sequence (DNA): TGTGCCAGCAGTTTATCGGGAGGGGGCTATTGCTACACCTTC. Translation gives CASSLSGGGYCYTF.

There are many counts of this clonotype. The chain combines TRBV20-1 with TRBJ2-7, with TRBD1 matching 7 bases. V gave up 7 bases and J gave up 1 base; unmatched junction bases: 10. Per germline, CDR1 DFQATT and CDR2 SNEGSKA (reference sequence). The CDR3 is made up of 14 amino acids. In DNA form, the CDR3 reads TGCAGTGGCGTAACAGGGGCGCGATCCTACGAGCAGTACTTC. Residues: CSGVTGARSYEQYF.

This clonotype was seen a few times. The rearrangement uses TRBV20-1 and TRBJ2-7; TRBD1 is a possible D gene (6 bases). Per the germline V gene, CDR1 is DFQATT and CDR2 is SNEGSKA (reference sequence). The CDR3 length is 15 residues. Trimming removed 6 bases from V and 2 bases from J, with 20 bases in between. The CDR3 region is CSANPGTYKPYEQYF. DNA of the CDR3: TGCAGTGCAAACCCCGGGACATACAAACCCTACGAGCAGTACTTC.

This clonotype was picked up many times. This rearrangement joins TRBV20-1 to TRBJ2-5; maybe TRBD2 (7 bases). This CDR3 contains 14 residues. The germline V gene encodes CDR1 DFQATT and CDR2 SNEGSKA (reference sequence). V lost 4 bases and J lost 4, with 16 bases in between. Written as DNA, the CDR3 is TGCAGTGCTAAGGGGGGGGGCGCGCGAGAGACCCAGTACTTC. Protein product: CSAKGGGARETQYF.

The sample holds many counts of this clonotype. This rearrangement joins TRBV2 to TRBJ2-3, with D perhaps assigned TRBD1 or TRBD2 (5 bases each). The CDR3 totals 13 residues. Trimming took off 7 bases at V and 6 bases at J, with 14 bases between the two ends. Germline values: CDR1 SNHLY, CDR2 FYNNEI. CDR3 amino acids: CASTPSGLDTQYF. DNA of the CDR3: TGTGCCAGCACCCCTTCGGGGCTCGATACGCAGTATTTT.

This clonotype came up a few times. In nucleotides, the CDR3 is TGTGCCAGCAGCTGGGAGTCCGCAAACTATGGCTACACCTTC. Translating gives CASSWESANYGYTF. The gene calls are TRBV5-8 and TRBJ1-2; D is ambiguous. The germline gives CDR1 SGHTS, CDR2 YDEGEE. The CDR3 covers 14 residues. V lost 3 bases, J lost 2 bases, and 11 bases lay in between.

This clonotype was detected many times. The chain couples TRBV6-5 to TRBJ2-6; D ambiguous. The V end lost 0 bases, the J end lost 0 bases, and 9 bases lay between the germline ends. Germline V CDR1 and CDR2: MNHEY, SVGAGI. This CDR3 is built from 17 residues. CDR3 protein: CASSYSRTVSGANVLTF. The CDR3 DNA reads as TGTGCCAGCAGTTACTCAAGGACGGTCTCTGGGGCCAACGTCCTGACTTTC.

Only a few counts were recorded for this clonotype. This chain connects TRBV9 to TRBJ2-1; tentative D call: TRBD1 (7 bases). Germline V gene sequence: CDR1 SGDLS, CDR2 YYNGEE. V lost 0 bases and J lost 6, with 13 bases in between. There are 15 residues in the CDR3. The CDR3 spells CASSVAFQGGNEQFF. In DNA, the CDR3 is TGTGCCAGCAGCGTAGCATTTCAGGGGGGCAATGAGCAGTTCTTC.

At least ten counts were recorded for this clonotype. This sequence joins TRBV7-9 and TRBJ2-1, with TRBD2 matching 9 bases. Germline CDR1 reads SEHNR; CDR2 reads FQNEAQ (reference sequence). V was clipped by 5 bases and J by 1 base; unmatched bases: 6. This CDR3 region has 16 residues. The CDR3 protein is CASSPISGGSYNEQFF. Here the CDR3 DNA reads TGTGCCAGCAGCCCGATCAGCGGGGGGTCCTACAATGAGCAGTTCTTC.

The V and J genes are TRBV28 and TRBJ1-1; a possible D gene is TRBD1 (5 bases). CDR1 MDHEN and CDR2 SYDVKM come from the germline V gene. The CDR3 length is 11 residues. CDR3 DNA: TGTGACACCTCCCTGGGGGGGACGGCTTTCTTT. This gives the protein CDTSLGGTAFF. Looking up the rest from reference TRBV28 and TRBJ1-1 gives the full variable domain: DVKVTQSSRYLVKRTGEKVFLECVQDMDHENMFWYRQDPGLGLRLIYFSYDVKMKEKGDIPEGYSVSREKKERFSLILESASTNQTSMYLCDTSLGGTAFFGQGTRLTVV.

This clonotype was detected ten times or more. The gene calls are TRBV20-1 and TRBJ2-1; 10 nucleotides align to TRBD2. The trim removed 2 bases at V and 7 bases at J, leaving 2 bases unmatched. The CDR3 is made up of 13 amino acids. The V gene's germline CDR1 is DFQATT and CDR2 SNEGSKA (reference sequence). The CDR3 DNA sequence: TGCAGTGCTAGATCGGGACTAGCGAATGAGCAGTTCTTC. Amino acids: CSARSGLANEQFF.

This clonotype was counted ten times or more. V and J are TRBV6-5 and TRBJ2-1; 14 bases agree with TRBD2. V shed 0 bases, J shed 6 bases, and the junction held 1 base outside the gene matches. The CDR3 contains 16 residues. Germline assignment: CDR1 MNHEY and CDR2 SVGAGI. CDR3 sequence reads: CASSYSGLAGGNEQFF. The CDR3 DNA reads TGTGCCAGCAGTTACTCAGGACTAGCGGGGGGCAATGAGCAGTTCTTC.

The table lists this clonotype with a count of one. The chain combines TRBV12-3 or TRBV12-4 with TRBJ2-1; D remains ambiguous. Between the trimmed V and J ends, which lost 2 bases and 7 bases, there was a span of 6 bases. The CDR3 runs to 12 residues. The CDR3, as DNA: TGTGCCAGCAGTTTATTGAGGAATGAGCAGTTCTTC. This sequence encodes CASSLLRNEQFF.

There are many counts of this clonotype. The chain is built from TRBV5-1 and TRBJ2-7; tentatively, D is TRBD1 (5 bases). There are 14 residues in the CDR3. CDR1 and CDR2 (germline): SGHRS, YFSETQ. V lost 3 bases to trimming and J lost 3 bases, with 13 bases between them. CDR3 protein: CASSSVGAYYEQYF. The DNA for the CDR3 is TGCGCCAGCAGCTCGGTAGGGGCCTACTACGAGCAGTACTTC.

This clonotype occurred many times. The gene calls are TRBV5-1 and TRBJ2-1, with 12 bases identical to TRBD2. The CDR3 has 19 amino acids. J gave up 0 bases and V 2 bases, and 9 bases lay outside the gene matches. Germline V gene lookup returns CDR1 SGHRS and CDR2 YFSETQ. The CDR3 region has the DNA TGCGCCAGCAGCTTTGGCCTAGCGGGGGGGCTGGGCTCCTACAATGAGCAGTTCTTC. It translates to CASSFGLAGGLGSYNEQFF.

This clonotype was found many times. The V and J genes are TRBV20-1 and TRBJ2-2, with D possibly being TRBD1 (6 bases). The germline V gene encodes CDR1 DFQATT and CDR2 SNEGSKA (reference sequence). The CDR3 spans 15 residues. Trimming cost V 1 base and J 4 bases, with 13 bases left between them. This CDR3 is CSARVNRVATGELFF. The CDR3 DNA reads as TGCAGTGCTAGAGTAAACAGGGTAGCCACCGGGGAGCTGTTTTTT.

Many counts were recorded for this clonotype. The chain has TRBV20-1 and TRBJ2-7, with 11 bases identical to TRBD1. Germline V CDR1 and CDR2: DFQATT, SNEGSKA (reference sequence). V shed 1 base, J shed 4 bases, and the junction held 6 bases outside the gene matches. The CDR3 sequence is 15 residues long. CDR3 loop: CSARGLDRGLYEQYF. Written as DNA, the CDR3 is TGCAGTGCTAGAGGGCTGGACAGGGGGCTTTACGAGCAGTACTTC.

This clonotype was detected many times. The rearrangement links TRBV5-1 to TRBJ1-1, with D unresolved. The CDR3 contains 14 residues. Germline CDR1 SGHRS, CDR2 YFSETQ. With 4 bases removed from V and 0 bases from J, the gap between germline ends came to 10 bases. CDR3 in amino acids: CASSPRRLNTEAFF. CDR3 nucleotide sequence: TGCGCCAGCAGCCCCCGTCGGCTGAACACTGAAGCTTTCTTT.

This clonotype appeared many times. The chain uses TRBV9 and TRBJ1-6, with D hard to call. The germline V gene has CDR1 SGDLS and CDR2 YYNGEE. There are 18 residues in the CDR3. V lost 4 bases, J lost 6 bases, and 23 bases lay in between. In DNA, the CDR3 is TGTGCCAGCAGCCCCCGACTCTCCGGGGAGGGTGCTAATTCACCCCTCCACTTT. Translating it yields CASSPRLSGEGANSPLHF.